The clone carrying this T cell receptor beta chain was counted a few times. Its antigen is not known. PCR was performed a second time for about 7 to 12 cycles using a sample-barcoded 5' primer and a J-beta primer mix. TCRdb reanalysed the 5' RACE reads using MiXCR and keeps one entry per CDR3 protein. The repertoire holds some 690,000 distinct CDR3 sequences, with 22% as singletons. This CDR3 comprises 15 residues. With 8 bases clipped from V and 7 bases from J, the junction kept 14 bases outside the gene matches. The V gene's germline CDR1 is SNHLY and CDR2 FYNNEI. The sample belongs to a study of blood T cells in healthy people across ages. Study details: Template switching caught about one barcoded beta molecule for each two T cells. Study results and limitations: Aged donors had fewer naive CD4+ cells and lower diversity than long-lived donors.

This sequence joins TRBV2 and TRBJ2-3, with 8 bases fitting TRBD1. The material sequenced was blood. The origin of this receptor is a man aged 70 or older in good health. The CDR3 DNA sequence: TGTGCCAGCCGTCTAACGGACAGGGCCGCCCATACGCAGTATTTT. This encodes CASRLTDRAAHTQYF.